This T cell receptor beta chain was found in a study of identical twins. This clonotype has just a few counts. Its antigen is currently unknown. The CDR3 sequence is 17 residues long. Germline V CDR1 and CDR2: KGHDR, SFDVKD. Trimming cost V 7 bases and J 0 bases; bases outside gene matches: 9. Study results and limitations: In zero-insertion analyses, partial confounding could arise from invariant MAIT and iNKT cells.

Unique molecular identifiers were present on the cDNA, and a universal primer site came from template switching. TCRdb re-derived calls from the 5' RACE reads in MiXCR, one entry per CDR3 protein. The sample records approximately 550,000 distinct CDR3 sequences, approximately 20% being singletons. The same sample was also studied in work on yellow fever vaccine responses in identical twins.

The specimen was CD4+ T cells sorted from blood. The clonotype was recovered from a woman under 30 in good health. The chain combines TRBV24-1 with TRBJ2-5; TRBD2 aligns across 11 bases. CDR3 DNA: TGTGCCACCAGCTCGGGACTAGCGGATCTTTACCAAGAGACCCAGTACTTC. Translating it yields CATSSGLADLYQETQYF.